The 27 T cell receptor beta chains presented below share a single source sample, sequenced in a study of regulatory T cells in long-lasting Graves disease (dated by TCRdb to the early 2020s). The sample's time point label, in plain terms: persistent/refractory GD, antithyroid drugs over 5 years with positive TRAb. RNA was extracted from PBMCs in TRIzol for both TCR sequencing and RNA sequencing. Preparation of the library involved multiplex PCR. The sample was run on an Illumina HiSeq 4000. iRepertoire HTBI primers and Arm-PCR amplification of CDR3 regions were used to construct TCR beta libraries. TCRdb took the public reads, trimmed them with fastp at Q25, ran MiXCR for clone calling and kept in-frame beta chains. Rows matching on CDR3 protein sequence are summarized as one entry with the most common DNA and genes. Recorded for this sample are 300,000 or so distinct CDR3 sequences; around a fifth of them occurred a single time. The top ten clonotypes cover roughly 27% of the sample.

The specimen was peripheral blood mononuclear cells (PBMCs), collected when the disease was refractory, from a patient treated with antithyroid drugs. The receptors shown here come from a female donor with Graves disease.

This clonotype was seen many times. The V and J genes are TRBV11-1 and TRBJ2-1, with D unclear. The CDR3 consists of 11 residues. Germline CDR1 is SGHAT and CDR2 is FQDESV (reference sequence). V was trimmed by 5 bases and J by 10 bases, leaving 9 bases between them. As DNA, the CDR3 is TGTGCCAGCAGCCATGAAGGAGAGCAGTTCTTC. Its translation is CASSHEGEQFF.

This rearrangement joins TRBV9 to TRBJ1-5, with D possibly being TRBD1 (5 bases). The CDR3 length is 15 residues. The germline CDR1 and CDR2 sequences are SGDLS and YYNGEE. V was cut by 4 bases and J by 0 bases, with 11 bases left in between. CDR3 protein: CASSRDGYSNQPQHF. The CDR3, as DNA: TGTGCCAGCAGCCGGGACGGCTATAGCAATCAGCCCCAGCATTTT.

This clonotype occurred many times. This chain connects TRBV6-1 to TRBJ2-7; no clear D gene. The V and J ends lost 6 bases and 2 bases respectively, with 11 bases between them. The germline V gene has CDR1 MNHNS and CDR2 SASEGT. This CDR3 comprises 13 residues. CDR3 region: CASSGPGPYEQYF. DNA of the CDR3: TGTGCCAGCAGCGGACCGGGCCCCTACGAGCAGTACTTC.

This clonotype was seen a few times. J is TRBJ1-2 and V is TRBV30; TRBD1 is a possible D gene (6 bases). Germline assignment: CDR1 GTSNPN and CDR2 SVGIG (reference sequence). The CDR3 covers 15 residues. The V and J ends lost 0 bases and 7 bases respectively, with 18 bases between them. The CDR3 is CAWSVLGQSTGGYTF. DNA for the CDR3: TGTGCCTGGAGTGTCCTCGGACAGTCAACAGGTGGCTACACCTTC.

In its sample, this clonotype was seen a few times. The chain combines TRBV7-9 with TRBJ1-1; TRBD1 agrees at 8 bases. CDR1 SEHNR and CDR2 FQNEAQ come from the germline V gene (reference sequence). Trimming removed 6 bases from V and 0 bases from J; junction bases left unmatched: 12. The CDR3 has 17 residues. The chain's CDR3 is CASRTGTGLFMNTEAFF. CDR3 in DNA: TGTGCCAGCAGAACCGGGACAGGCCTCTTCATGAACACTGAAGCTTTCTTT. The entire variable domain, with the rest obtained from reference TRBV7-9 and TRBJ1-1, is as follows: DTGVSQNPRHKITKRGQNVTFRCDPISEHNRLYWYRQTLGQGPEFLTYFQNEAQLEKSRLLSDRFSAERPKGSFSTLEIQRTEQGDSAMYLCASRTGTGLFMNTEAFFGQGTRLTVV.

The CDR3 nucleotides read TGCGCCAGCAGCCGAACAGACAGAGTCTCACTATTAATCCCGGGTCAGCCCCAGCATTTT. This encodes CASSRTDRVSLLIPGQPQHF. J is TRBJ1-5 and V is TRBV4-1; TRBD1 might be the D (5 bases). The CDR3 runs to 20 residues. V was cut by 4 bases and J by 6 bases, with 31 bases left in between. In germline, CDR1 is MGHRA, CDR2 YSYEKL.

As to this clonotype: A much larger clone lies one base from this, so it may be a read error. This chain joins TRBV24-1 and TRBJ2-5, with D possibly called TRBD1 or TRBD2 (5 bases each). The CDR3 spans 16 residues. The V gene's germline CDR1 is KGHDR and CDR2 SFDVKD. This CDR3 reads CPTSDSRDPVRETQYF. The DNA for the CDR3 is TGTCCCACCAGTGATTCCCGGGACCCCGTCCGGGAGACCCAGTACTTC.

There are many counts of this clonotype. This chain's CDR3 is CASSFHVQGSYNSPLHF. In DNA form, the CDR3 reads TGTGCCAGCAGTTTCCACGTTCAGGGCTCCTATAATTCACCCCTCCACTTT. The chain joins TRBV12-3 or TRBV12-4 to TRBJ1-6, with D possibly being TRBD1 (5 bases). There are 17 residues in the CDR3. Trimming removed 3 bases at V and 0 bases at J, with 12 bases between.

This clonotype was observed a handful of times. This chain connects TRBV6-9 to TRBJ1-1, with 7 bases lining up with TRBD1. The CDR3 has 13 residues. Per germline, CDR1 MNHGY and CDR2 SVAAGI. Losses at the gene ends were 3 bases for V and 6 bases for J; bases not matched to a gene: 4. The CDR3 coding sequence is TGTGCCAGCAGTTACTTCGGACAGGCTGAAGCTTTCTTT. As protein: CASSYFGQAEAFF.

This clonotype was found many times. The rearrangement uses TRBV28 and TRBJ1-1, with D tentatively TRBD1 (6 bases). CDR1 is MDHEN, CDR2 SYDVKM, per germline. The CDR3 is made up of 16 amino acids. Trimming took 6 bases from V and 0 from J, leaving 17 bases between them. DNA for the CDR3: TGTGCCAGCAGCCATGGCCCAGGGGACATGAACACTGAAGCTTTCTTT. It specifies CASSHGPGDMNTEAFF.

This rearrangement joins TRBV4-2 to TRBJ1-4, with D unresolved. Trimming took off 1 base at V and 5 bases at J, with 5 bases between the two ends. Germline CDR1 and CDR2: LGHNA and YNFKEQ. This CDR3 comprises 13 residues. Here the CDR3 DNA reads TGTGCCAGCAGCCAAGGTCGAAATGAAAAACTGTTTTTT. Residues: CASSQGRNEKLFF.

The chain combines TRBV7-8 with TRBJ2-7; unclear D gene. CDR1 is SGHVS and CDR2 is FQNEAQ in the germline V gene. Between the trimmed V and J ends, which lost 5 bases and 4 bases, there was a span of 18 bases. CDR3 size: 15 residues. For the CDR3, the DNA is TGTGCCAGCAGCCCATTAGTAGAGGTCTTGTACGAGCAGTACTTC. This translates into CASSPLVEVLYEQYF.

There are many counts of this clonotype. This chain connects TRBV3-1 to TRBJ2-7, with D possibly being TRBD2 (6 bases). Germline CDR1 is LGHDT and CDR2 is YNNKEL (reference sequence). CDR3 length equals 16 residues. V was cut by 4 bases and J by 0 bases, with 16 bases left in between. The CDR3 loop reads CASSRVRRLGSYEQYF. DNA for the CDR3: TGTGCCAGCAGCCGAGTTCGGAGACTAGGCTCCTACGAGCAGTACTTC.

This clonotype turned up a few times. V usage is TRBV18 and J usage is TRBJ1-6; possibly TRBD1 for D (5 bases). The germline V and J ends were trimmed by 4 bases and 6 bases, with 19 bases remaining between them. The CDR3 sequence is 17 residues long. Germline CDR1 and CDR2: KGHSH and LQKENI. The CDR3 protein is CASSLIKPGRLNSPLHF. The DNA for the CDR3 is TGTGCCAGCTCACTAATAAAACCGGGACGCCTTAATTCACCCCTCCACTTT.

A few counts support this clonotype. The chain joins TRBV7-3 to TRBJ2-2; D possibly corresponds to TRBD2 (6 bases). The ends were cut back, 2 bases at V and 7 bases at J, with 17 bases in the middle. In germline, CDR1 is SGHTA, CDR2 FQGTGA. The CDR3 has 16 amino acids. CDR3 region: CASSLLGRDGIGELFF. The CDR3 DNA reads TGTGCCAGCAGCTTATTGGGGCGGGACGGGATCGGGGAGCTGTTTTTT.

The genes are TRBV5-4 and TRBJ1-4; D uncertain. The CDR3 is made up of 14 amino acids. CDR1 is SGHNT and CDR2 is YYREEE in the germline V gene (reference sequence). Trimming left V 4 bases short and J 0 bases short, with 7 bases between. CDR3 residues: CASSNSPTNEKLFF. The DNA for the CDR3 is TGTGCCAGCAGCAACTCCCCAACTAATGAAAAACTGTTTTTT.

The rearrangement links TRBV19 to TRBJ1-5, with a possible D match to TRBD1 (5 bases). This CDR3 has 14 residues. The ends were cut back, 7 bases at V and 6 bases at J, with 16 bases in the middle. CDR1 is LNHDA, CDR2 SQIVND, per germline (reference sequence). As DNA, the CDR3 is TGTGCCAGTACCTTCCGGGGCCGGGGTCAGCCCCAGCATTTT. It codes for CASTFRGRGQPQHF.

Concerning this clonotype: A much larger clone differs by one base, so this may be a read error. This chain uses TRBV5-1 with TRBJ2-7; D is perhaps TRBD1 (5 bases). CDR3 length equals 14 residues. Germline-derived CDR1 and CDR2 are SGHRS and YFSETQ. V lost 6 bases and J lost 2, with 15 bases in between. The CDR3 loop is CASKRAGSPYEQYF. DNA for the CDR3: TGCGCCAGCAAAAGGGCAGGGTCGCCCTACGAGCAGTACTTC.

The table lists this clonotype with a few counts. The rearrangement uses TRBV6-2 or TRBV6-3 and TRBJ1-1; D gene unclear. Germline CDR1 reads MNHEY; CDR2 reads SVGEGT. Trimming removed 5 bases at V and 5 bases at J, with 12 bases between. This CDR3 region has 13 residues. The DNA for the CDR3 is TGTGCCAGCAGTCCCGACTGGACGACTGAAGCTTTCTTT. Translation gives CASSPDWTTEAFF.

In this sample, this clonotype turned up many times. This chain uses TRBV11-2 with TRBJ2-7; no reliable D call. Germline assignment: CDR1 SGHAT and CDR2 FQNNGV. Trimming stripped 0 bases from V and 6 bases from J, with 15 bases between. The CDR3 loop spans 15 amino acids. The DNA for the CDR3 is TGTGCCAGCAGCTTAGAACCGGGTTTTTTGGCCGAGCAGTACTTC. It translates to CASSLEPGFLAEQYF.

In its sample, this clonotype was seen many times. The genes are TRBV27 and TRBJ2-7; TRBD2 matches 7 bases. Looked up from germline, CDR1 is MNHEY and CDR2 is SMNVEV (reference sequence). The CDR3 consists of 15 residues. Trimming removed 5 bases from V and 2 bases from J; junction bases left unmatched: 9. CDR3 in amino acids: CASSNPGLVAYEQYF. The CDR3 DNA follows: TGTGCCAGCAGTAACCCCGGACTAGTAGCCTACGAGCAGTACTTC.

Only one count was recorded for this clonotype. A read error may explain this, as a much larger clone is one base away. The chain recombines TRBV11-2 with TRBJ1-1; 9 nucleotides match TRBD1. The CDR3 has 19 amino acids. Germline lookup yields CDR1 SGHAT and CDR2 FQNNGV. The CDR3 region is CVSSLVVPARDRDNTEAFF. The CDR3 DNA is TGTGTCAGCAGCTTAGTAGTGCCCGCCCGGGACAGGGACAACACTGAAGCTTTCTTT.

The rearrangement uses TRBV5-1 and TRBJ2-7; tentative D call: TRBD1 (5 bases). The CDR3 is 17 residues long. CDR1 is SGHRS, CDR2 YFSETQ, per germline. Trimming left V 1 base short and J 1 base short, with 18 bases between. The DNA for the CDR3 is TGCGCCAGCAGCTTGAGTTTCACAAGGGGCGGATCCTACGAGCAGTACTTC. Translation: CASSLSFTRGGSYEQYF. Variable domain in full (rest from reference TRBV5-1 and TRBJ2-7): KAGVTQTPRYLIKTRGQQVTLSCSPISGHRSVSWYQQTPGQGLQFLFEYFSETQRNKGNFPGRFSGRQFSNSRSEMNVSTLELGDSALYLCASSLSFTRGGSYEQYFGPGTRLTVT.

This clonotype was seen at least ten times. Here the CDR3 DNA reads TGTGCCAGCAGCCTCCCGCTTGGGAGCTCCTACGAGCAGTACTTC. Its translation is CASSLPLGSSYEQYF. This rearrangement joins TRBV11-2 to TRBJ2-7, with D maybe TRBD2 (5 bases). The CDR3 runs 15 residues. The V end was cut by 5 bases, the J end by 0 bases, with 14 bases between. Germline V gene lookup returns CDR1 SGHAT and CDR2 FQNNGV. The full variable domain, rest sourced from reference TRBV11-2 and TRBJ2-7, is EAGVAQSPRYKIIEKRQSVAFWCNPISGHATLYWYQQILGQGPKLLIQFQNNGVVDDSQLPKDRFSAERLKGVDSTLKIQPAKLEDSAVYLCASSLPLGSSYEQYFGPGTRLTVT.

This chain connects TRBV5-5 to TRBJ2-2; D remains ambiguous. CDR1 SGHKS and CDR2 YYEKEE come from the germline V gene (reference sequence). Trimming cost V 0 bases and J 4 bases, with 10 bases left between them. The CDR3 consists of 15 residues. The CDR3 here is CASSLGVLGTGELFF. CDR3 nucleotide sequence: TGTGCCAGCAGCTTGGGGGTGTTGGGCACCGGGGAGCTGTTTTTT.

As for this clonotype: Given a much more abundant clone one base away, this may be a read error. The rearrangement joins TRBV5-5 to TRBJ2-7, with TRBD1 matching over 11 bases. Germline-derived CDR1 and CDR2 are SGHKS and YYEKEE (reference sequence). The CDR3 length is 15 residues. CDR3 coding DNA: TGTGCCGGCAGCTCTGGACAGGGGGCGTGGTACGAGCAGTACTTC. Protein product: CAGSSGQGAWYEQYF.

This clonotype was found a few times. This chain links TRBV12-3 or TRBV12-4 with TRBJ2-2, with a possible D match to TRBD1 (6 bases). The V end lost 3 bases, the J end lost 6 bases, and 8 bases lay between the germline ends. The CDR3 extends over 13 amino acids. In DNA, the CDR3 is TGTGCCAGCAGTTTGGGGGCCTCCGGGGAGCTGTTTTTT. Protein: CASSLGASGELFF.